Listed below are T cell receptor beta chains from one sample, sequenced in a study of blood T cell repertoires in COVID-19. The table came from immunoSEQ multiplex PCR; TCRdb's copy has only in-frame clones and leaves some out. Among some 80,000 clones listed, about 90% were seen once. Material: peripheral blood. These receptors were taken from a human donor in a cohort sampled during active COVID-19. Both conserved end residues are part of each CDR3. Each record gives: D gene, clone size, V gene, J gene, CDR3 protein, CDR3 DNA. A D gene is named only where the DNA matches it firmly. Expanded clones are given a class, and other clones once, few, many or no size at all.

d_gene: NA
abundance: few
v_gene: TRBV10-1
j_gene: TRBJ1-2
CDR3aa: CASSESRRGYGYTF
CDR3nt: TGCGCCAGCAGTGAGTCACGGAGGGGCTATGGCTACACCTTC

d_gene: NA
abundance: NA
v_gene: TRBV27
j_gene: TRBJ2-2
CDR3aa: CASSPSSPRATGELFF
CDR3nt: TGTGCCAGCAGTCCATCTAGCCCGCGAGCCACCGGGGAGCTGTTTTTT

d_gene: TRBD2
abundance: NA
v_gene: TRBV28
j_gene: TRBJ2-1
CDR3aa: CASSSRSSGSYNEQFF
CDR3nt: TGTGCCAGCAGTTCCCGGAGTAGCGGGAGCTACAATGAGCAGTTCTTC

d_gene: NA
abundance: NA
v_gene: TRBV18
j_gene: TRBJ1-1
CDR3aa: CASSPLDTVNTEAFF
CDR3nt: TGTGCCAGCTCACCTTTAGATACAGTGAACACTGAAGCTTTCTTT

d_gene: TRBD2
abundance: NA
v_gene: TRBV7-9
j_gene: TRBJ2-1
CDR3aa: CASSPPASGGLNEQFF
CDR3nt: TGTGCCAGCAGCCCGCCTGCTAGCGGGGGGCTGAATGAGCAGTTCTTC

d_gene: NA
abundance: NA
v_gene: TRBV7-9
j_gene: TRBJ2-5
CDR3aa: CASRAGAAQETQYF
CDR3nt: TGTGCCAGCAGGGCAGGGGCGGCCCAAGAGACCCAGTACTTC

d_gene: NA
abundance: few
v_gene: TRBV30
j_gene: TRBJ2-1
CDR3aa: CAWSQGWGSTEQFF
CDR3nt: TGTGCCTGGAGCCAAGGGTGGGGCAGTACTGAGCAGTTCTTC

d_gene: TRBD1
abundance: NA
v_gene: TRBV9
j_gene: TRBJ2-7
CDR3aa: CASSGGQGDEQYF
CDR3nt: TGTGCCAGCAGTGGGGGACAGGGGGACGAGCAGTACTTC

d_gene: NA
abundance: NA
v_gene: TRBV7-8
j_gene: TRBJ1-3
CDR3aa: CASSFDLSGNTIYF
CDR3nt: TGTGCCAGCAGCTTCGACTTATCTGGAAACACCATATATTTT

d_gene: TRBD2
abundance: NA
v_gene: TRBV6-5
j_gene: TRBJ2-2
CDR3aa: CASNPRGGTGELFF
CDR3nt: TGTGCCAGCAATCCACGGGGGGGCACCGGGGAGCTGTTTTTT

d_gene: TRBD1
abundance: NA
v_gene: TRBV7-9
j_gene: TRBJ2-1
CDR3aa: CASSSDRVAYNEQFF
CDR3nt: TGTGCCAGCAGCTCGGACAGGGTGGCCTACAATGAGCAGTTCTTC

d_gene: TRBD1
abundance: NA
v_gene: TRBV29-1
j_gene: TRBJ1-5
CDR3aa: CSVGGDSNLSNQPQHF
CDR3nt: TGCAGCGTTGGAGGGGACAGTAACCTTAGCAATCAGCCCCAGCATTTT

d_gene: NA
abundance: NA
v_gene: TRBV30
j_gene: TRBJ1-3
CDR3aa: CASVSGNTIYF
CDR3nt: TGTGCCTCCGTGTCTGGAAACACCATATATTTT

d_gene: NA
abundance: NA
v_gene: TRBV6-2/TRBV6-3
j_gene: TRBJ2-1
CDR3aa: CASSYSDGLGQFF
CDR3nt: TGTGCCAGCAGTTACTCGGATGGACTGGGGCAGTTCTTC

d_gene: NA
abundance: NA
v_gene: TRBV6-5
j_gene: TRBJ2-7
CDR3aa: CASKKDGASYEQYF
CDR3nt: TGTGCCAGCAAAAAAGACGGAGCCTCCTACGAGCAGTACTTC

d_gene: NA
abundance: NA
v_gene: TRBV7-8
j_gene: TRBJ1-5
CDR3aa: CASSLMTGTGGGFSQPQHF
CDR3nt: TGTGCCAGCAGCTTAATGACGGGGACGGGAGGGGGATTCAGTCAGCCCCAGCATTTT

d_gene: TRBD2
abundance: NA
v_gene: TRBV7-2
j_gene: TRBJ2-7
CDR3aa: CASSLWTSDYEQYF
CDR3nt: TGTGCCAGCAGCTTGTGGACTAGCGACTACGAGCAGTACTTC

d_gene: NA
abundance: NA
v_gene: TRBV2
j_gene: TRBJ2-5
CDR3aa: CASSDESETQYF
CDR3nt: TGTGCCAGCAGTGACGAGTCGGAGACCCAGTACTTC

d_gene: NA
abundance: NA
v_gene: TRBV4-3
j_gene: TRBJ2-2
CDR3aa: CASSQRATSRYTGELFF
CDR3nt: TGCGCCAGCAGCCAAAGAGCTACTAGTCGGTACACCGGGGAGCTGTTTTTT

d_gene: NA
abundance: NA
v_gene: TRBV7-8
j_gene: TRBJ2-7
CDR3aa: CASSLTPQGTHEQYF
CDR3nt: TGTGCCAGCAGCCTAACACCACAGGGAACCCACGAGCAGTACTTC

d_gene: TRBD2
abundance: NA
v_gene: TRBV11-2
j_gene: TRBJ2-2
CDR3aa: CASSLGEGRNTGELFF
CDR3nt: TGTGCCAGCAGCTTAGGGGAGGGACGGAACACCGGGGAGCTGTTTTTT

d_gene: TRBD2
abundance: NA
v_gene: TRBV6-2/TRBV6-3
j_gene: TRBJ2-3
CDR3aa: CASSTRLAGNTDTQYF
CDR3nt: TGTGCCAGCAGTACCCGACTAGCGGGGAACACAGATACGCAGTATTTT

d_gene: NA
abundance: NA
v_gene: TRBV6-5
j_gene: TRBJ1-6
CDR3aa: CASSYSNRAESPLHF
CDR3nt: TGTGCCAGCAGTTACTCGAACAGGGCGGAATCACCCCTCCACTTT

d_gene: NA
abundance: NA
v_gene: TRBV7-9
j_gene: TRBJ2-7
CDR3aa: CASSFMGTGDEQYF
CDR3nt: TGTGCCAGCAGCTTCATGGGGACTGGCGACGAGCAGTACTTC

d_gene: NA
abundance: NA
v_gene: TRBV7-2
j_gene: TRBJ1-2
CDR3aa: CASTAGGIGGYTF
CDR3nt: TGTGCCAGCACCGCCGGGGGAATTGGTGGCTACACCTTC

d_gene: TRBD2
abundance: NA
v_gene: TRBV19
j_gene: TRBJ2-1
CDR3aa: CASSIPGTSLGEQFF
CDR3nt: TGTGCCAGTAGTATTCCGGGGACTAGCCTGGGTGAGCAGTTCTTC

d_gene: NA
abundance: NA
v_gene: TRBV7-8
j_gene: TRBJ2-2
CDR3aa: CASSPKRRPHTGELFF
CDR3nt: TGTGCCAGCAGCCCAAAAAGGAGACCGCACACCGGGGAGCTGTTTTTT

d_gene: NA
abundance: NA
v_gene: TRBV5-1
j_gene: TRBJ1-4
CDR3aa: CASSLPGSGNEKLFF
CDR3nt: TGCGCCAGCAGCTTACCCGGGTCTGGCAATGAAAAACTGTTTTTT

d_gene: NA
abundance: few
v_gene: TRBV6-6
j_gene: TRBJ1-1
CDR3aa: CASQDGQNTEAFF
CDR3nt: TGTGCCAGCCAGGACGGACAGAACACTGAAGCTTTCTTT

d_gene: NA
abundance: NA
v_gene: TRBV11-2
j_gene: TRBJ2-7
CDR3aa: CASSLMPTGTSYEQYF
CDR3nt: TGTGCCAGCAGCTTAATGCCGACGGGGACTTCCTACGAGCAGTACTTC

d_gene: NA
abundance: NA
v_gene: TRBV27
j_gene: TRBJ2-5
CDR3aa: CASDQGGGAEETQYF
CDR3nt: TGTGCCAGTGACCAAGGGGGTGGGGCCGAGGAGACCCAGTACTTC

d_gene: NA
abundance: NA
v_gene: TRBV4-1
j_gene: TRBJ2-1
CDR3aa: CASTAEAGGYNEQFF
CDR3nt: TGCGCCAGCACCGCTGAAGCGGGCGGTTACAATGAGCAGTTCTTC

d_gene: TRBD1
abundance: NA
v_gene: TRBV27
j_gene: TRBJ1-2
CDR3aa: CASSSDRGFGYTF
CDR3nt: TGTGCCAGCAGTTCGGACAGGGGATTTGGCTACACCTTC

d_gene: NA
abundance: NA
v_gene: TRBV5-1
j_gene: TRBJ1-5
CDR3aa: CASSFSSGKSGNQPQHF
CDR3nt: TGCGCCAGCAGCTTCAGCTCCGGGAAATCAGGCAATCAGCCCCAGCATTTT

d_gene: TRBD1
abundance: NA
v_gene: TRBV6-1
j_gene: TRBJ1-3
CDR3aa: CASSEASRGQASGNTIYF
CDR3nt: TGTGCCAGCAGTGAAGCAAGCCGAGGACAGGCCTCTGGAAACACCATATATTTT

d_gene: TRBD2
abundance: NA
v_gene: TRBV5-1
j_gene: TRBJ2-3
CDR3aa: CASSSSLGRATDTQYF
CDR3nt: TGCGCCAGCAGCTCGTCTCTCGGGAGGGCCACAGATACGCAGTATTTT

d_gene: TRBD2
abundance: once
v_gene: TRBV10-2
j_gene: TRBJ2-3
CDR3aa: CASRVAGGRTDTQYF
CDR3nt: TGCGCCAGCAGAGTAGCGGGGGGACGCACAGATACGCAGTATTTT

d_gene: NA
abundance: NA
v_gene: TRBV2
j_gene: TRBJ2-5
CDR3aa: CASRAPGRGETQYF
CDR3nt: TGTGCCAGCAGGGCGCCCGGCAGGGGAGAGACCCAGTACTTC

d_gene: TRBD2
abundance: NA
v_gene: TRBV5-1
j_gene: TRBJ2-3
CDR3aa: CASSPRGLAGGSMASTDTQYF
CDR3nt: TGCGCCAGCAGCCCCCGAGGTCTAGCGGGGGGGAGTATGGCCAGCACAGATACGCAGTATTTT

d_gene: NA
abundance: NA
v_gene: TRBV7-3
j_gene: TRBJ2-1
CDR3aa: CASSLTQASYNEQFF
CDR3nt: TGTGCCAGCAGCTTAACGCAGGCGTCCTACAATGAGCAGTTCTTC

d_gene: NA
abundance: NA
v_gene: TRBV4-2
j_gene: TRBJ2-3
CDR3aa: CASSQGNSLSRDTQYF
CDR3nt: TGTGCCAGCAGCCAAGGGAATAGCCTTTCCCGAGATACGCAGTATTTT

d_gene: TRBD1
abundance: NA
v_gene: TRBV28
j_gene: TRBJ2-7
CDR3aa: CASSTPDRANEQYF
CDR3nt: TGTGCCAGCAGTACCCCGGACAGGGCCAACGAGCAGTACTTC

d_gene: NA
abundance: once
v_gene: TRBV6-2/TRBV6-3
j_gene: TRBJ2-5
CDR3aa: CASSSEGLIGETQYF
CDR3nt: TGTGCCAGCAGCTCGGAGGGACTTATAGGGGAGACCCAGTACTTC

d_gene: TRBD1
abundance: NA
v_gene: TRBV19
j_gene: TRBJ2-1
CDR3aa: CASSTDTGTGPYNEQFF
CDR3nt: TGTGCCAGTAGTACAGATACCGGGACAGGACCCTACAATGAGCAGTTCTTC

d_gene: NA
abundance: NA
v_gene: TRBV5-8
j_gene: TRBJ2-5
CDR3aa: CASSYNRQETQYF
CDR3nt: TGTGCCAGCAGCTATAACAGGCAAGAGACCCAGTACTTC

d_gene: TRBD2
abundance: NA
v_gene: TRBV7-8
j_gene: TRBJ2-3
CDR3aa: CASSLGSGGYTDTQYF
CDR3nt: TGTGCCAGCAGCTTAGGGTCGGGGGGGTACACAGATACGCAGTATTTT

d_gene: TRBD1
abundance: few
v_gene: TRBV19
j_gene: TRBJ2-1
CDR3aa: CASSLLGTGVNEQFF
CDR3nt: TGTGCCAGTAGCCTACTGGGGACAGGGGTCAATGAGCAGTTCTTC